The 6 T cell receptor beta chains below all came from one sample that was sequenced in a study of T-cell reconstitution after alpha-beta-depleted transplantation in children. During its preparation, the TCRbeta library received unique molecular identifiers. A single record per CDR3 protein comes from TCRdb applying MiXCR to the PCR reads. The table lists around 300,000 distinct CDR3 sequences, roughly 12% of them singletons. The source was peripheral blood, collected 180 days after TCRalphabeta/CD19-depleted stem cell transplant. The source of these receptors is a male patient between 2 and 10 years old who had a stem cell transplant for chronic granulomatous disease, so the T cells may come from the graft donor.

This clonotype was observed at least ten times. The chain links TRBV6-5 to TRBJ2-3; 13 bases align to TRBD2. The CDR3 is 16 residues long. V lost 5 bases, J lost 1 base, and 3 bases stayed unmatched. Germline CDR1 is MNHEY and CDR2 is SVGAGI. CDR3 region: CASSHGTSGGTDTQYF. The CDR3, as DNA: TGTGCCAGCAGTCACGGGACTAGCGGGGGCACAGATACGCAGTATTTT.

This clonotype was seen only once. A much larger clone lies a single base off, so this may be a read error. The chain couples TRBV5-1 to TRBJ2-7, with TRBD1 matching 9 bases. CDR3 length equals 15 residues. The germline V gene has CDR1 SGHRS and CDR2 YFSETQ. The CDR3 nucleotides read TGCGCCAGCAGCTTGGAGGGACAGGGTTCCTACGAGCAGTCCTTC. Its translation is CASSLEGQGSYEQSF.

At least ten counts were recorded for this clonotype. The V gene is TRBV21-1, the J gene TRBJ2-1; the table assigns TRBD1, which was not confirmed against the DNA. TRBV21-1 is recorded as a pseudogene. CDR3 length equals 16 residues. CDR3 bases: TGTGCCAATACGTCAGGGAAGCCGAGTAATGACAATGAGCAGTTCTTC. This sequence encodes CANTSGKPSNDNEQFF.

Of note for this clonotype: A read error is possible here, since a much larger clone lies one base away. The DNA for the CDR3 is TGTGCCAGCAGCTTAGAATCTAGCGGGAGGGCCGATGAGCAGTTCTTC. Protein product: CASSLESSGRADEQFF. The rearrangement uses TRBV7-8 and TRBJ2-1, with 12 bases fitting TRBD2. Germline V lookup: CDR1 SGHVS, CDR2 FQNEAQ. Trimming at V came to 1 base and at J to 8 bases, leaving 6 bases not matched to a gene. CDR3 size: 16 residues. Combining the CDR3 with reference TRBV7-8 and TRBJ2-1 gives the whole variable domain GAGVSQSPRYKVAKRGQDVALRCDPISGHVSLFWYQQALGQGPEFLTYFQNEAQLDKSGLPSDRFFAERPEGSVSTLKIQRTQQEDSAVYLCASSLESSGRADEQFFGPGTRLTVL.

This clonotype was found a few times. The genes are TRBV14 and TRBJ2-4, with TRBD1 matching 10 bases. CDR1 and CDR2 (germline): SGHDN, FVKESK. The CDR3 is made up of 16 amino acids. Trimming took 2 bases from V and 2 from J; bases not matched to a gene: 3. CDR3 coding DNA: TGTGCCAGCAGCCAAAGGACAGGGGGGCCCAAAAACATTCAGTACTTC. As protein: CASSQRTGGPKNIQYF. The variable domain in full, with the rest retrieved from reference TRBV14 and TRBJ2-4, is EAGVTQFPSHSVIEKGQTVTLRCDPISGHDNLYWYRRVMGKEIKFLLHFVKESKQDESGMPNNRFLAERTGGTYSTLKVQPAELEDSGVYFCASSQRTGGPKNIQYFGAGTRLSVL.

This clonotype was seen ten or more times. The J gene is TRBJ2-1, the V gene TRBV11-2, with D tentatively TRBD1 or TRBD2 (7 bases each). The V and J ends lost 2 bases and 9 bases respectively, with 17 bases between them. In germline, CDR1 is SGHAT, CDR2 FQNNGV. The CDR3 runs to 15 residues. This CDR3 is CASSLFRGGGCEQFF. The CDR3 DNA reads TGTGCCAGCAGCTTATTTCGGGGAGGGGGCTGTGAGCAGTTCTTC.